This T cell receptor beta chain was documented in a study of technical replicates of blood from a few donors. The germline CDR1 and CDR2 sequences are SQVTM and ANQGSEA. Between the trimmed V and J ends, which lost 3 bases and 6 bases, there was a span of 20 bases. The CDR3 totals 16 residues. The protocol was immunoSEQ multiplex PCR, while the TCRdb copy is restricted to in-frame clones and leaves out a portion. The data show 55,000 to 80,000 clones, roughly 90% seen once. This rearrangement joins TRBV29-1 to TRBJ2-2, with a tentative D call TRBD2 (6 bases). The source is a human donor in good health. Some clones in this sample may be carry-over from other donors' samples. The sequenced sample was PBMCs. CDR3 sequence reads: CSVETRAKRRAGELFF. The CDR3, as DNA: TGCAGCGTTGAGACTAGGGCAAAAAGGCGCGCCGGGGAGCTGTTTTTT.